A selection of T cell receptor beta chains follows, all from one sample in a study of somatic mutations in cytotoxic T cells in rheumatoid arthritis. The table came from immunoSEQ multiplex PCR; TCRdb's copy has only in-frame clones and leaves some out. Of 5,500 to 6,500 clones in the sample, 65% to 80% were seen once. Input material: CD8+ T cells sorted from blood. All receptors derive from a woman aged 45-65 years in good health. CDR3s include the opening cysteine and the closing phenylalanine or tryptophan. The size field is filled for only some rows; it gives once, few, many or a size class.

TRBV6-1,TRBJ2-1,few,CASTHGTGGNEQFF
TRBV18,TRBJ1-2,-,CASSTERYTNYGYTF
TRBV27,TRBJ2-3,-,CASSPLLAGGPTDTQYF
TRBV11-3,TRBJ1-1,-,CASSFGWANTEAFF
TRBV27,TRBJ1-1,-,CASTPGGSVGAFF
TRBV4-1,TRBJ2-1,-,CASSEVLYNEQFF
TRBV4-1,TRBJ1-2,-,CASSQVGQGAFYGYTF
TRBV4-3,TRBJ2-7,-,CASSQEGVRGGWAYEQYF
TRBV10-1,TRBJ2-1,-,CASSETSGGYNEQFF
TRBV29-1,TRBJ2-7,-,CSVVLAGRYEQYF
TRBV9,TRBJ2-1,-,CASSAWGSGVGEQFF
TRBV4-2,TRBJ2-1,-,CASSQDSVRGEDPYNEQFF
TRBV18,TRBJ2-5,-,CASSRTGEKTQYF
TRBV14,TRBJ2-3,few,CASSPYTDTQYF
TRBV12-2,TRBJ1-1,-,CASRLGSRDRNTEAFF
TRBV14,TRBJ1-1,medium-sized,CASSRQGALNTEAFF
TRBV7-2,TRBJ2-7,once,CASSLVGATTIAYEQYF
TRBV9,TRBJ2-5,-,CASSEYGIGGGQETQYF
TRBV27,TRBJ1-2,-,CASSLNGTGTAYGYTF
TRBV11-2,TRBJ1-2,-,CASSSPGQIAAYGYTF
TRBV15,TRBJ2-5,-,CATRGSSGGLETQYF
TRBV9,TRBJ2-1,-,CASSGRGGGWNEQFF
TRBV9,TRBJ1-1,few,CASSVGMGQLTGTFF
TRBV9,TRBJ2-7,-,CASSPGEAGVDEQYF
TRBV5-6,TRBJ2-7,once,CASSFSGEMGYEQYF
TRBV6-6,TRBJ2-3,-,CASSFAEGGDTQYF
TRBV4-1,TRBJ2-5,once,CASSQDGRVGRSPQEETQYF
TRBV21-1,TRBJ2-1,-,CAEVPHPSRVNEQFF
TRBV14,TRBJ1-1,-,CASNQDRETEAFF
TRBV5-1,TRBJ1-2,-,CASSRGSGYTF
TRBV10-1,TRBJ2-1,-,CASSESKASGGPRGYNEQFF
TRBV27,TRBJ1-2,-,CASRRFDSPDGYTF
TRBV6-4,TRBJ2-1,-,CASSDERADYNEQFF
TRBV2,TRBJ2-7,-,CASSETTGLYEQYF
TRBV9,TRBJ1-4,-,CASSPGGTNEKLFF
TRBV14,TRBJ1-1,once,CASSQRGTALIF
TRBV7-2,TRBJ2-3,-,CASSLPPEDTQYF
TRBV6-5,TRBJ2-7,few,CASSETGERSEQYF
TRBV4-3,TRBJ1-1,few,CASSLTPNTEAFF
TRBV4-3,TRBJ1-1,few,CASSPGLSNTEAFF
TRBV5-3,TRBJ1-3,-,CATMDRHLNTIYF
TRBV2,TRBJ1-1,-,CASSGGRVWAFF
TRBV19,TRBJ1-2,-,CATTNVFTGSHGYTF
TRBV7-2,TRBJ1-1,-,CASSLVWVSGVEAFF
TRBV11-1,TRBJ2-1,-,CASSFAAGDYNEQFF
TRBV5-3,TRBJ2-7,-,CARSLNVNYLSFYEQYF
TRBV29-1,TRBJ2-1,-,CSVVPGGGAYNEQFF
TRBV6-6,TRBJ2-7,-,CASSYSDSYEQYF
TRBV20-1,TRBJ1-1,-,CSAVRQTEAFF
TRBV7-2,TRBJ2-4,-,CASSRNRDIQYF
TRBV5-4,TRBJ1-1,-,CASSNLRTGRLREAFF
TRBV14,TRBJ1-1,-,CARPGAGGFMNTEAFF